A selection of T cell receptor beta chains follows, all from one sample in a study of vaccination and CD4 T cells after COVID-19. Via MiXCR, TCRdb re-called the PCR reads, giving one row per CDR3 protein. Among 11,000 or so distinct CDR3 sequences listed, less than 35% were seen once. Antigen specificity for these receptors is unknown. Sequenced: CD4+ T cells from blood, cultured in vitro. These TCRs come from a human donor in good health. The CDR3 runs from the conserved cysteine through the conserved F or W. Fields, in order: V gene, J gene, CDR3 protein.

TRBV19,TRBJ1-5,CASSIVNAQGINQPQHF
TRBV19,TRBJ2-3,CASRTSGRSTDTQYF
TRBV18,TRBJ2-1,CASSVLPAGGLSIYNEQFF
TRBV20-1,TRBJ2-4,CSARLAGGTGSVYF
TRBV7-8,TRBJ2-4,CASSLVWVQGRAKNIQYF
TRBV28,TRBJ1-5,CASLPGGNSNQPQHF
TRBV20-1,TRBJ1-6,CSARDQGVGSPLHF
TRBV7-2,TRBJ2-2,CASRREAGELFF
TRBV7-2,TRBJ1-2,CASSPGQAHFYGYTF
TRBV20-1,TRBJ2-7,CSVIARYGEQYF
TRBV7-3,TRBJ2-3,CASSRANSADTQYF
TRBV6-5,TRBJ2-1,CASSLQGFDEQFF
TRBV6-1,TRBJ1-5,CASSEILGSHSNQPQHF
TRBV5-4,TRBJ1-1,CASSRDRNEAFF
TRBV11-3,TRBJ2-2,CASSLGTGPAGELFF
TRBV10-1,TRBJ2-7,CASSEGLMRLAGGGVYEQYF
TRBV24-1,TRBJ1-5,CATRGTGNQPQHF
TRBV4-3,TRBJ2-2,CASSQDQGNPFANTGELFF
TRBV20-1,TRBJ1-1,CSALEVEGLGTEAFF